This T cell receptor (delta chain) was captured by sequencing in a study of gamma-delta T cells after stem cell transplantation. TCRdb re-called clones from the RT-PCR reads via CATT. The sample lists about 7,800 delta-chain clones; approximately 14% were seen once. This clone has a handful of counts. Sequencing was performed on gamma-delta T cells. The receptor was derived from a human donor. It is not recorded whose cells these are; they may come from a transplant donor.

CDR3 DNA sequence: TGTGCTCTTGGGACCCTCTTCCGCCGGGACACCGATAAACTCATCTTT. Protein: CALGTLFRRDTDKLIF. The chain employs TRDV1 and TRDJ1; a weak D match, TRDD2 (5 bases). V lost 5 bases, J lost 0 bases, and 16 bases lay in between. Germline V gene data show CDR1 as TSWWSYY and CDR2 as QGS. The CDR3 is made up of 16 amino acids.